This T cell receptor delta chain was captured in a study of gamma-delta T cells after stem cell transplantation. TCRdb reanalyzed the RT-PCR reads using CATT. Of 13,000 to 15,000 delta-chain clones detected, 30% to 35% appear once; the ten largest clones hold around 3.9%. The CDR3 runs to 19 residues. CDR1 is GEAIGNYY and CDR2 is EKD in the germline V gene. Points on this clone: A much larger clone lies one base from this, so it may be a read error.

The genes are TRDV2 and TRDJ3; 13 bases line up with TRDD3. The TCR was taken from a human donor. It is not recorded whose cells these are; they may come from a transplant donor. Sequenced sample: gamma-delta T cells. The CDR3 here is CACDKYWGIRSWVTRQMFF. In nucleotides, the CDR3 is TGTGCCTGTGACAAGTACTGGGGGATACGCTCCTGGGTCACCCGACAGATGTTTTTC.